One and the same sample provided the 28 T cell receptor beta chains below, sequenced in a study of T cell responses to AZD1222 COVID-19 vaccine. Produced via immunoSEQ multiplex PCR; TCRdb's table is partial and in-frame only. Of roughly 120,000 clones detected, roughly 87% appear once; the ten largest clones hold approximately 1.1%. The starting material was peripheral blood, obtained on day 0 of AZD1222 vaccination. The receptor source for this set is an adult in good health.

This chain joins TRBV19 and TRBJ1-2; 10 nucleotides align to TRBD1. The CDR3 loop spans 15 amino acids. From germline, CDR1 is LNHDA and CDR2 SQIVND (reference sequence). After removal of 4 bases from V and 7 bases from J, the junction contained 9 bases not matched to a gene. The CDR3 is CASSTIETGGFGYTF. The CDR3 nucleotides read TGTGCCAGTAGTACCATAGAGACAGGGGGCTTTGGCTACACCTTC.

This sequence joins TRBV6-5 and TRBJ2-1; 10 bases map to TRBD1. The CDR3 has 16 amino acids. V trimming: 2 bases; J trimming: 8 bases; junction bases outside the gene matches: 9. Germline values: CDR1 MNHEY, CDR2 SVGAGI. CDR3 nucleotide sequence: TGTGCCAGCAGTTACGGACCGGGACAGGGGAGAGATGAGCAGTTCTTC. Translated, it gives CASSYGPGQGRDEQFF.

The chain links TRBV6-2 or TRBV6-3 to TRBJ2-6; D not certain. This CDR3 region has 19 residues. Germline V CDR1 and CDR2: MNHEY, SVGEGT. The V gene lost 0 bases and the J gene lost 0 bases, with 15 bases spanning the gap. CDR3 loop: CASSYSRAAPGSGANVLTF. The CDR3 nucleotides read TGTGCCAGCAGTTACTCTCGGGCGGCCCCGGGCTCTGGGGCCAACGTCCTGACTTTC.

The V call is TRBV12-3 or TRBV12-4, the J call TRBJ2-2, with no clear D. This CDR3 has 12 amino acids. V was trimmed by 2 bases and J by 7 bases, leaving 5 bases between them. CDR3 in amino acids: CASSLRGGELFF. CDR3 nucleotide sequence: TGTGCCAGCAGTTTACGTGGCGGGGAGCTGTTTTTT.

The rearrangement links TRBV3-1 (or the pseudogene TRBV3-2) to TRBJ2-3; D not certain. Germline CDR1 is LGHDT and CDR2 is YNNKEL (reference sequence). This CDR3 has 13 residues. V shed 4 bases and J shed 5 bases, with 10 bases lying between them. The CDR3 spells CASSPSSRDTQYF. The DNA for the CDR3 is TGTGCCAGCAGCCCTTCCTCCAGAGATACGCAGTATTTT.

This clone was counted only a few times. V gene TRBV18 combines with J gene TRBJ1-5; unclear D gene. Trimming left V 2 bases short and J 8 bases short, with 13 bases between. The CDR3 contains 14 residues. The germline V gene encodes CDR1 KGHSH and CDR2 LQKENI. The CDR3 sequence is CASSPGPRSEPQHF. The CDR3 region has the DNA TGTGCCAGCTCACCAGGGCCACGAAGTGAGCCCCAGCATTTT.

The chain has TRBV7-8 and TRBJ2-2; the D gene could be TRBD1 or TRBD2 (5 bases each). Germline CDR1 is SGHVS and CDR2 is FQNEAQ. The ends were cut back, 2 bases at V and 1 base at J, with 11 bases in the middle. The CDR3 runs to 16 residues. The DNA for the CDR3 is TGTGCCAGCAGCTTAACCGGGACCGTGAACACCGGGGAGCTGTTTTTT. As protein: CASSLTGTVNTGELFF.

The rearrangement joins TRBV6-1 to TRBJ2-7; D may be TRBD2 (6 bases). The CDR3 totals 15 residues. The germline V gene encodes CDR1 MNHNS and CDR2 SASEGT. Trimming took 1 base from V and 0 from J, leaving 10 bases between them. This CDR3 is CASSEGGGDSYEQYF. CDR3 DNA: TGTGCCAGCAGTGAAGGAGGAGGGGACTCCTACGAGCAGTACTTC.

The CDR3 protein is CASRDRAFTEAFF. The CDR3 DNA is TGTGCCAGCAGGGACAGGGCTTTCACTGAAGCTTTCTTT. The chain joins TRBV27 to TRBJ1-1; TRBD1 aligns across 8 bases. This CDR3 region has 13 residues. Germline V lookup: CDR1 MNHEY, CDR2 SMNVEV (reference sequence). The junction had 4 bases not matched to a gene; V was cut back by 6 bases and J by 4 bases.

The chain joins TRBV4-3 to TRBJ2-1, with no clear D. This CDR3 is 15 amino acids long. The germline V and J ends were trimmed by 6 bases and 4 bases, with 16 bases remaining between them. CDR1 and CDR2 (germline): LGHNA, YSLEER. The CDR3 coding sequence is TGCGCCAGCAGTTCTCAACACCGGATGTACAATGAGCAGTTCTTC. This gives the protein CASSSQHRMYNEQFF.

The chain is built from TRBV5-1 and TRBJ2-3, with 11 bases lining up with TRBD2. Trimming cost V 4 bases and J 0 bases; bases outside gene matches: 4. Germline V gene data show CDR1 as SGHRS and CDR2 as YFSETQ. There are 16 residues in the CDR3. DNA of the CDR3: TGCGCCAGCAGCCCCAGACTAGCGGGGAGCACAGATACGCAGTATTTT. As protein: CASSPRLAGSTDTQYF.

This chain connects TRBV12-5 to TRBJ1-2; D is uncertain. Germline values: CDR1 LGHNT, CDR2 FRNRAP. The V and J ends lost 0 bases and 6 bases respectively, with 5 bases between them. This CDR3 is built from 12 residues. The CDR3 nucleotides read TGTGCTAGTGGTTTGGTAAACCATGGCTACACCTTC. Protein sequence: CASGLVNHGYTF.

The chain recombines TRBV7-9 with TRBJ2-1; 7 positions match TRBD1. After removal of 6 bases from V and 8 bases from J, the junction contained 13 bases not matched to a gene. Looked up from germline, CDR1 is SEHNR and CDR2 is FQNEAQ (reference sequence). The CDR3 runs 15 residues. The CDR3 region has the DNA TGTGCCAGCAGTCCAGGAGAGGGACAGATCGATGAGCAGTTCTTC. Its translation is CASSPGEGQIDEQFF.

CDR3 bases: TGTGCCAGCTCACCTCAGGGGGCGATTGATTCACCCCTCCACTTT. Translating gives CASSPQGAIDSPLHF. The V and J genes are TRBV18 and TRBJ1-6; 8 positions agree with TRBD1. J gave up 8 bases and V 3 bases, and 6 bases lay outside the gene matches. The CDR3 sequence is 15 residues long. Per germline, CDR1 KGHSH and CDR2 LQKENI.

DNA for the CDR3: TGCGCCAGCAGCTTGGCCGCTAGTTCTTCCCAAGAGACCCAGTACTTC. Protein sequence: CASSLAASSSQETQYF. This chain links TRBV5-1 with TRBJ2-5; D gene unclear. The CDR3 is 16 amino acids. Trimming took 0 bases from V and 1 from J, leaving 13 bases between them. CDR1 and CDR2 from the germline V gene are SGHRS and YFSETQ.

This rearrangement joins TRBV30 to TRBJ1-6; D is unclear. This CDR3 spans 16 amino acids. Trimming removed 0 bases from V and 0 bases from J, with 9 bases in between. The germline V gene encodes CDR1 GTSNPN and CDR2 SVGIG (reference sequence). In DNA, the CDR3 is TGTGCCTGGAGTGTTGCCGGATTCTCCTATAATTCACCCCTCCACTTT. As protein: CAWSVAGFSYNSPLHF.

The CDR3 nucleotides are TGTGCCAGCAGCCAGGTGGCAGGGGGCTATGGCTACACCTTC. Translating gives CASSQVAGGYGYTF. The rearrangement joins TRBV5-4 to TRBJ1-2; 7 bases are shared with TRBD1. Germline CDR1 is SGHNT and CDR2 is YYREEE (reference sequence). Losses at the gene ends were 4 bases for V and 4 bases for J; bases not matched to a gene: 7. The CDR3 is made up of 14 amino acids.

The V and J genes are TRBV7-9 and TRBJ1-6, with 7 nucleotides matching TRBD1. CDR1 is SEHNR and CDR2 is FQNEAQ in the germline V gene (reference sequence). This CDR3 region has 17 residues. Trimming took 5 bases from V and 10 from J; bases not matched to a gene: 17. The CDR3 reads CASSLPILDRRGSPLHF. For the CDR3, the DNA is TGTGCCAGCAGCCTCCCTATCTTGGACAGGAGAGGCTCACCCCTCCACTTT.

The gene calls are TRBV2 and TRBJ1-5; a possible D gene is TRBD1 (6 bases). This CDR3 region has 15 residues. The V gene lost 1 base and the J gene lost 2 bases, with 9 bases spanning the gap. Germline CDR1 SNHLY, CDR2 FYNNEI. DNA of the CDR3: TGTGCCAGCAGTGAAGACAGGGTGGGCAATCAGCCCCAGCATTTT. Protein sequence: CASSEDRVGNQPQHF.

The chain links TRBV29-1 to TRBJ1-4; D gene unclear. This CDR3 is 13 amino acids long. Germline V gene data show CDR1 as SQVTM and CDR2 as ANQGSEA. Trimming removed 2 bases at V and 8 bases at J, with 12 bases between. The CDR3 here is CSVEPGRGEKLFF. CDR3 sequence (DNA): TGCAGCGTTGAACCCGGGAGAGGGGAAAAACTGTTTTTT.

The chain uses TRBV5-6 and TRBJ1-2; D call uncertain. The CDR3 has 18 amino acids. The V and J ends lost 3 bases and 7 bases respectively, with 28 bases between them. Per germline, CDR1 SGHDT and CDR2 YYEEEE. CDR3 nucleotides: TGTGCCAGCAGCTGGAGGAAGGATAAAAATTTTGTCGTCCCTGGCTACACCTTC. Its translation: CASSWRKDKNFVVPGYTF.

CDR3: CASSRGGGGDYNEQFF. The CDR3 DNA sequence: TGTGCCAGCAGCCGAGGTGGCGGGGGAGATTACAATGAGCAGTTCTTC. The chain couples TRBV4-2 to TRBJ2-1; 7 bases agree with TRBD2. The CDR3 loop spans 16 amino acids. Germline CDR1 and CDR2: LGHNA and YNFKEQ. The J segment lost 4 bases and the V segment lost 4 bases, leaving 10 bases of the junction unmatched.

CDR3 loop: CASKTGGGTEAFF. CDR3 nucleotides: TGTGCCAGCAAGACGGGTGGAGGCACTGAAGCTTTCTTT. The J gene is TRBJ1-1, the V gene TRBV12-3 or TRBV12-4, with unresolved D. CDR3 length equals 13 residues. Trimming took 7 bases from V and 4 from J, leaving 13 bases between them.

The chain combines TRBV7-9 with TRBJ2-2; D is uncertain. Germline assignment: CDR1 SEHNR and CDR2 FQNEAQ (reference sequence). The CDR3 runs to 15 residues. V gave up 6 bases and J gave up 3 bases, with 14 bases separating them. CDR3 region: CASSLIASDTGELFF. CDR3 in DNA: TGTGCCAGCAGTCTAATTGCCTCCGACACCGGGGAGCTGTTTTTT. Complete variable domain (other parts from reference TRBV7-9 and TRBJ2-2): DTGVSQNPRHKITKRGQNVTFRCDPISEHNRLYWYRQTLGQGPEFLTYFQNEAQLEKSRLLSDRFSAERPKGSFSTLEIQRTEQGDSAMYLCASSLIASDTGELFFGEGSRLTVL.

V and J are TRBV24-1 and TRBJ1-5, with TRBD1 identical over 10 bases. In germline, CDR1 is KGHDR, CDR2 SFDVKD. This CDR3 comprises 16 residues. The junction had 4 bases not matched to a gene; V was cut back by 0 bases and J by 6 bases. The CDR3 region is CATSDLRGQGIQPQHF. CDR3 coding DNA: TGTGCCACCAGTGATTTGAGGGGACAGGGGATTCAGCCCCAGCATTTT.

This clone appeared once. The V gene is TRBV29-1, the J gene TRBJ2-7; no reliable D call. Trimming took off 0 bases at V and 3 bases at J, with 12 bases between the two ends. The germline V gene has CDR1 SQVTM and CDR2 ANQGSEA. This CDR3 is 14 amino acids long. The CDR3 DNA sequence: TGCAGCGTTGAAGACCGGAGTATCGGCTACGAGCAGTACTTC. It encodes CSVEDRSIGYEQYF.

V usage is TRBV30 and J usage is TRBJ1-1; D is ambiguous. Trimming pared 3 bases from V and 3 bases from J, leaving 5 bases between. The length of the CDR3 is 11 residues. Germline-derived CDR1 and CDR2 are GTSNPN and SVGIG (reference sequence). CDR3 DNA: TGTGCCTGGAGCTATGACACTGAAGCTTTCTTT. Translated: CAWSYDTEAFF. The full variable domain, in which reference TRBV30 and TRBJ1-1 provide the parts outside the CDR3, is SQTIHQWPATLVQPVGSPLSLECTVEGTSNPNLYWYRQAAGRGLQLLFYSVGIGQISSEVPQNLSASRPQDRQFILSSKKLLLSDSGFYLCAWSYDTEAFFGQGTRLTVV.

The chain couples TRBV5-1 to TRBJ2-3; the D is unclear. Germline CDR1 SGHRS, CDR2 YFSETQ. V was shortened by 0 bases and J by 6 bases, with 11 bases between the two germline ends. This CDR3 contains 14 residues. The CDR3 DNA follows: TGCGCCAGCAGCTTGGAGGCAGCCGGGGATACGCAGTATTTT. Its protein product is CASSLEAAGDTQYF.